This T cell receptor beta chain is drawn from a study of naive and memory T cell subsets. Germline V gene lookup returns CDR1 SEHNR and CDR2 FQNEAQ (reference sequence). V was shortened by 4 bases and J by 7 bases, with 16 bases between the two germline ends. The CDR3 is made up of 14 amino acids. An oligonucleotide containing a UMI was ligated to the 3' end of TCR cDNA. Worth noting for this clonotype: A much larger clone lies a single base off, so this may be a read error.

Amplification of ligated cDNA took four PCR rounds with SP2 and nested alpha and beta constant primers. TCRdb reanalysed the 5' RACE reads using MiXCR and keeps one entry per CDR3 protein. This sample has tens of thousands of distinct CDR3 sequences; roughly 7.5% occur once, and the top ten carry about 8.9%. The chain uses TRBV7-9 and TRBJ1-2; perhaps TRBD1 as D (5 bases). The receptor's source is a female donor in good health. As DNA, the CDR3 is TGTGCCAGCAGCTCCGGGGACGGGGTGCCTGGCTACACCTTC. It encodes CASSSGDGVPGYTF.